The 21 T cell receptor beta chains listed next were all sequenced from one sample in a study of Ad26.COV2.S vaccination and SARS-CoV-2 variants. The protocol was immunoSEQ multiplex PCR, while the TCRdb copy is restricted to in-frame clones and leaves out a portion. This sample has hundreds of thousands of clones; around 90% occur once, and the top ten carry about 6.4%. Sample treatment: some 20 received Ad26.COV2.S at low or high dose, single or two shots; a few received placebo; per-sample allocation not given. Collection of the samples took place on day 63 after the first injection of vaccine or placebo. Specimen: peripheral blood, collected in a trial of Ad26.COV2.S vaccine versus placebo. All receptors derive from a person between 18 and 60 years old who received the Ad26.COV2.S COVID-19 vaccine or a placebo.

The chain joins TRBV27 to TRBJ2-2, with a possible D match to TRBD2 (6 bases). V lost 5 bases and J 5 bases, leaving 18 bases between the germline ends. The CDR3 runs to 16 residues. Germline V lookup: CDR1 MNHEY, CDR2 SMNVEV (reference sequence). The CDR3 coding sequence is TGTGCCAGCAGTCTCCGGGCTAGCGCCTATACCGGGGAGCTGTTTTTT. The encoded protein is CASSLRASAYTGELFF.

The V gene is TRBV24-1, the J gene TRBJ2-3; no firm D call. CDR3 length: 13 amino acids. Trimming stripped 3 bases from V and 5 bases from J, with 8 bases between. Germline-derived CDR1 and CDR2 are KGHDR and SFDVKD. DNA of the CDR3: TGTGCCACCAGTGATCCTCCCGTAGATACGCAGTATTTT. This encodes CATSDPPVDTQYF.

The chain joins TRBV6-5 to TRBJ2-7; 9 bases are a match to TRBD1. Unmatched junction bases numbered 9, after V lost 8 bases and J lost 7 bases. The germline V gene encodes CDR1 MNHEY and CDR2 SVGAGI. This CDR3 has 13 residues. This CDR3 is CASGTGPVWEQYF. DNA of the CDR3: TGTGCCAGCGGGACAGGGCCCGTGTGGGAGCAGTACTTC.

The CDR3 DNA follows: TGTGCCAGCAGCTGGGGGGACTCCTACAATGAGCAGTTCTTC. As protein: CASSWGDSYNEQFF. This chain uses TRBV5-4 with TRBJ2-1, with D possibly TRBD2 on 6 matching bases. CDR1 and CDR2 from the germline V gene are SGHNT and YYREEE (reference sequence). The CDR3 sequence is 14 residues long. Trimming cost V 3 bases and J 0 bases, with 7 bases left between them.

The rearrangement links TRBV5-1 to TRBJ1-5; D ambiguous. Germline assignment: CDR1 SGHRS and CDR2 YFSETQ. The V end lost 0 bases, the J end lost 1 base, and 8 bases lay between the germline ends. This CDR3 has 15 amino acids. The CDR3 bases are TGCGCCAGCAGCTTGGGGGTGGGGAGCAATCAGCCCCAGCATTTT. It specifies CASSLGVGSNQPQHF.

In DNA, the CDR3 is TGTGCCAGCAGTTCTATTACTAGCGGGGGAGCCTACGAGCAGTACTTC. This sequence encodes CASSSITSGGAYEQYF. The chain has TRBV27 and TRBJ2-7, with TRBD2 identical over 11 bases. J lost 2 bases, V lost 4 bases, and 7 bases had no gene match. Germline CDR1 and CDR2: MNHEY and SMNVEV (reference sequence). The CDR3 has 16 residues.

V and J are TRBV5-6 and TRBJ2-7; D perhaps matches TRBD2 (5 bases). Germline V gene lookup returns CDR1 SGHDT and CDR2 YYEEEE. The V end lost 4 bases, the J end lost 10 bases, and 27 bases lay between the germline ends. The CDR3 totals 16 residues. In nucleotides, the CDR3 is TGTGCCAGCAGCCCCCCGGTCCCTCAACTAGACCATCGCCAGTACTTC. Translated: CASSPPVPQLDHRQYF.

V and J are TRBV12-5 and TRBJ2-7; TRBD1 might be the D (5 bases). V lost 10 bases and J lost 8, with 18 bases in between. This CDR3 spans 12 amino acids. Germline-derived CDR1 and CDR2 are LGHNT and FRNRAP. The DNA for the CDR3 is TGTGCTACTGGCAGGGCTCGTGGCCAGCAGTACTTC. Encoded protein: CATGRARGQQYF.

The chain joins TRBV27 to TRBJ2-1, with a possible D match to TRBD2 (6 bases). CDR3 length equals 16 residues. Germline CDR1 and CDR2: MNHEY and SMNVEV (reference sequence). V lost 5 bases and J lost 5, with 19 bases in between. The CDR3 DNA follows: TGTGCCAGCAGTCCATTTCGACTAGGATCCAACAATGAGCAGTTCTTC. It codes for CASSPFRLGSNNEQFF.

This clone was counted between two and nine times. The chain links TRBV5-1 to TRBJ1-1; possible D gene TRBD1, 6 bases. The length of the CDR3 is 14 residues. Germline values: CDR1 SGHRS, CDR2 YFSETQ. V lost 4 bases to trimming and J lost 3 bases, with 13 bases between them. The CDR3 coding sequence is TGCGCCAGCAGCGTCGTAGGGGGAGACACTGAAGCTTTCTTT. Protein: CASSVVGGDTEAFF.

This chain joins TRBV19 and TRBJ2-3; 11 positions match TRBD2. Germline V gene sequence: CDR1 LNHDA, CDR2 SQIVND (reference sequence). V lost 6 bases and J lost 6; bases outside the gene matches: 8. The CDR3 totals 15 residues. CDR3 DNA sequence: TGTGCCAGTAGATTCGGGACTAGCGGCTTGGATACGCAGTATTTT. This codes for CASRFGTSGLDTQYF.

CDR3 region: CASRNLAGGTDTQYF. CDR3 sequence (DNA): TGTGCCAGCAGGAACTTAGCGGGAGGGACAGATACGCAGTATTTT. V is TRBV27 and J is TRBJ2-3; TRBD2 matches 11 bases. The CDR3 is made up of 15 amino acids. Germline V gives CDR1 MNHEY, CDR2 SMNVEV (reference sequence). V lost 6 bases to trimming and J lost 3 bases; unmatched junction nucleotides: 5.

The rearrangement links TRBV6-4 to TRBJ2-1; TRBD2 matches 12 bases. Per germline, CDR1 MRHNA and CDR2 SNTAGT. V was pared by 4 bases and J by 5 bases, with 6 bases of the junction left unmatched. The CDR3 totals 16 residues. DNA of the CDR3: TGTGCCAGCAGTGGGACTAGCGGGAAAGGGAACAATGAGCAGTTCTTC. Translating it yields CASSGTSGKGNNEQFF.

The chain links TRBV7-7 to TRBJ2-1, with D hard to call. Germline V lookup: CDR1 SSHAT, CDR2 FNYEAQ (reference sequence). This CDR3 spans 15 amino acids. Trimming took 5 bases from V and 8 from J, leaving 19 bases between them. The CDR3 sequence is CASSPTGGPMDEQFF. CDR3 DNA: TGTGCCAGCAGCCCCACGGGTGGCCCGATGGATGAGCAGTTCTTC. Supplemented by reference TRBV7-7 and TRBJ2-1, the full variable domain reads GAGVSQSPRYKVTKRGQDVTLRCDPISSHATLYWYQQALGQGPEFLTYFNYEAQPDKSGLPSDRFSAERPEGSISTLTIQRTEQRDSAMYRCASSPTGGPMDEQFFGPGTRLTVL.

This chain uses TRBV5-4 with TRBJ2-3; D is perhaps TRBD1 (7 bases). Germline assignment: CDR1 SGHNT and CDR2 YYREEE (reference sequence). CDR3 length: 15 amino acids. Trimming removed 2 bases at V and 2 bases at J, with 12 bases between. The CDR3 loop is CASSLGGGFTDTQYF. CDR3 DNA sequence: TGTGCCAGCAGCTTAGGAGGGGGCTTCACAGATACGCAGTATTTT.

The rearrangement joins TRBV20-1 to TRBJ2-1; D may be TRBD1 or TRBD2 (5 bases each). Trimming took off 3 bases at V and 9 bases at J, with 9 bases between the two ends. CDR3 length: 11 residues. Germline V gives CDR1 DFQATT, CDR2 SNEGSKA (reference sequence). The CDR3 loop reads CSASVGAEQFF. DNA of the CDR3: TGCAGTGCTAGTGTCGGGGCTGAGCAGTTCTTC.

The sample holds many counts of this clone. This specimen includes other DNA sequences encoding the same CDR3. The chain is built from TRBV4-1 and TRBJ2-1, with TRBD1 matching 8 bases. V shed 0 bases and J 4 bases; nucleotides not matched to a gene: 2. Germline CDR1 reads MGHRA; CDR2 reads YSYEKL. This CDR3 has 15 amino acids. The CDR3 DNA reads TGCGCCAGCAGCCAAGATGGACAGGGATACAATGAGCAGTTCTTC. Translated, it gives CASSQDGQGYNEQFF.

The V and J genes are TRBV19 and TRBJ2-2; no firm D call. CDR1 is LNHDA and CDR2 is SQIVND in the germline V gene (reference sequence). V lost 5 bases, J lost 5 bases, and 3 bases lay in between. The CDR3 covers 11 residues. CDR3: CASSQTGELFF. In DNA, the CDR3 is TGTGCCAGTAGTCAAACCGGGGAGCTGTTTTTT.

The chain has TRBV18 and TRBJ2-5; D uncertain. This CDR3 is 19 amino acids long. Trimming pared 0 bases from V and 0 bases from J, leaving 20 bases between. Germline values: CDR1 KGHSH, CDR2 LQKENI. Here the CDR3 DNA reads TGTGCCAGCTCACCACCGGTTGCTTCAGGCGATTGGTACCAAGAGACCCAGTACTTC. Protein: CASSPPVASGDWYQETQYF.

This clone occurred a few times. The chain carries TRBV7-2 and TRBJ2-3; D is unclear. With 0 bases removed from V and 5 bases from J, the gap between germline ends came to 9 bases. CDR1 is SGHTA, CDR2 FQGNSA, per germline. This CDR3 comprises 14 residues. CDR3 sequence: CASSLAARRDTQYF. CDR3 DNA sequence: TGTGCCAGCAGCTTAGCGGCGAGGAGAGATACGCAGTATTTT.

This rearrangement joins TRBV18 to TRBJ2-2; a possible D gene is TRBD1 (7 bases). Per germline, CDR1 KGHSH and CDR2 LQKENI. The CDR3 is made up of 16 amino acids. Trimming stripped 3 bases from V and 2 bases from J, with 13 bases between. The CDR3 here is CASSPRQGGNTGELFF. The CDR3 DNA sequence: TGTGCCAGCTCACCCAGACAGGGAGGTAACACCGGGGAGCTGTTTTTT.